This record looks at one T cell receptor (beta chain) sequence and its context. Its antigen is unidentified. Sequencing used immunoSEQ multiplex PCR; TCRdb keeps in-frame clones, though not all of them. Found here are more than 25,000 clones, approximately 80% of them singletons; the top ten hold approximately 8.3%. This specimen comes from a study of radiotherapy plus CTLA-4 blockade in lung cancer. Study-wide results and caveats: How blood T cell clones changed early, along with interferon-beta, reportedly forecast response best.

CDR1 and CDR2 (germline): SGHTA, FQGNSA. Trimming took off 5 bases at V and 5 bases at J, with 15 bases between the two ends. The CDR3 totals 14 residues. The input for sequencing was peripheral blood, taken from a patient treated with radiotherapy plus ipilimumab. The receptor was derived from a human donor with non-small cell lung cancer who had stable disease on radiotherapy plus ipilimumab. V is TRBV7-2 and J is TRBJ1-1; D is perhaps TRBD1 (5 bases). The CDR3 DNA follows: TGTGCCAGCAGCGCCTTTAGGGCAGGGACTGAAGCTTTCTTT. It is translated as CASSAFRAGTEAFF. Full variable domain (outside the CDR3, taken from reference TRBV7-2 and TRBJ1-1): GAGVSQSPSNKVTEKGKDVELRCDPISGHTALYWYRQSLGQGLEFLIYFQGNSAPDKSGLPSDRFSAERTGGSVSTLTIQRTQQEDSAVYLCASSAFRAGTEAFFGQGTRLTVV.